The 3 T cell receptor beta chains below come from one sample, sequenced in a study of OX40 agonist ivuxolimab in advanced cancers. Libraries were prepared by immunoSEQ multiplex PCR; TCRdb keeps only in-frame clonotypes and omits some of them. The sample records 65,000 or so clones, roughly 80% being singletons. Sequenced material: CD4+ or CD8+ T cells sorted from blood, taken in a trial of the OX40 agonist ivuxolimab. The receptor set was obtained from an adult with an advanced solid tumor such as melanoma, head and neck, liver or kidney cancer.

The rearrangement links TRBV9 to TRBJ2-3; unclear D gene. The CDR3 is 13 amino acids. Germline V gene data show CDR1 as SGDLS and CDR2 as YYNGEE. The V gene lost 2 bases and the J gene lost 0 bases, with 4 bases spanning the gap. The CDR3: CASSVVSTDTQYF. The CDR3, as DNA: TGTGCCAGCAGCGTCGTCAGCACAGATACGCAGTATTTT.

The V call is TRBV7-2, the J call TRBJ2-1; 8 nucleotides line up with TRBD1. Trimming took 5 bases from V and 10 from J; bases not matched to a gene: 13. Germline CDR1 SGHTA, CDR2 FQGNSA. The CDR3 totals 15 residues. The CDR3 DNA sequence: TGTGCCAGCAGCCGTGGAGGACAGGGTGCCGTCGAGCAGTTCTTC. Protein product: CASSRGGQGAVEQFF.

This clone was detected only once. This chain links TRBV2 with TRBJ1-4; the D is unclear. Deletions cut 5 bases from V and 8 bases from J, with 9 bases between. CDR3 length equals 12 residues. The germline CDR1 and CDR2 sequences are SNHLY and FYNNEI. The CDR3 nucleotides are TGTGCCAGCAGTCTGGGTGGAGAAAAACTGTTTTTT. Its translation: CASSLGGEKLFF.